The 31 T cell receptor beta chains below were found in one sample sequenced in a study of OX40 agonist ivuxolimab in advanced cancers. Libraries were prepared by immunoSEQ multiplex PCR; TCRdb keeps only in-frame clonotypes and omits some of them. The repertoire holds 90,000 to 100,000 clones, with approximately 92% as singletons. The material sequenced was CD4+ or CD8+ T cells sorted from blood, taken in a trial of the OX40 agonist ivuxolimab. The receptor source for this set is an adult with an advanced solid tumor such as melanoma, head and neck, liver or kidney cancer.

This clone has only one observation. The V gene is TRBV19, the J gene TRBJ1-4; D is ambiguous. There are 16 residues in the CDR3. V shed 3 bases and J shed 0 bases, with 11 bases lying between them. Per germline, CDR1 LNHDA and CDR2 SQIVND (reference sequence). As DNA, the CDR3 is TGTGCCAGTAGTATCCTTGTTACAGCAACTAATGAAAAACTGTTTTTT. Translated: CASSILVTATNEKLFF.

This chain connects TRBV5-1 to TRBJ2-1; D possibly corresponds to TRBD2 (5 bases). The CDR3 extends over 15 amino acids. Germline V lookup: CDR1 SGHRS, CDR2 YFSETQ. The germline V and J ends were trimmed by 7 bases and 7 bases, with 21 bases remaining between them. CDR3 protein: CASGSSATQSNEQFF. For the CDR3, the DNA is TGCGCCAGCGGGAGCAGCGCCACGCAGTCAAATGAGCAGTTCTTC.

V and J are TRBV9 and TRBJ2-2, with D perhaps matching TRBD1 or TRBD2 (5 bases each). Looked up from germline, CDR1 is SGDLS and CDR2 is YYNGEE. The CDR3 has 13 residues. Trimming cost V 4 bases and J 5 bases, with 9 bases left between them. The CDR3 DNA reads TGTGCCAGCAGCTCGGGACGAACCGGGGAGCTGTTTTTT. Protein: CASSSGRTGELFF.

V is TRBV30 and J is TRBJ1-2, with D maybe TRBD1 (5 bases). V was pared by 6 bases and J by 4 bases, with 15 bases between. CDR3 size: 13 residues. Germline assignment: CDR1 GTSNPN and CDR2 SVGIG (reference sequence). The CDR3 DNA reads TGTGCCTGTCAAAAGGGGTACAGCTATGGCTACACCTTC. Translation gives CACQKGYSYGYTF.

The CDR3 nucleotides read TGTGCCAGTAGTCCCGGAAGGGACATAATTGCCTATGGCTACACCTTC. This sequence encodes CASSPGRDIIAYGYTF. The genes are TRBV19 and TRBJ1-2; possible D gene TRBD1, 6 bases. This CDR3 contains 16 residues. Germline V gene lookup returns CDR1 LNHDA and CDR2 SQIVND (reference sequence). V was trimmed by 5 bases and J by 4 bases, leaving 20 bases between them.

The CDR3 loop reads CASSQVAGVGGYTF. The DNA for the CDR3 is TGTGCCAGCAGCCAAGTCGCGGGGGTGGGTGGCTACACCTTC. V and J are TRBV14 and TRBJ1-2; D perhaps matches TRBD1 (5 bases). From germline, CDR1 is SGHDN and CDR2 FVKESK. Trimming shortened V by 1 base and J by 7 bases, and 13 bases separated the two germline ends. This CDR3 has 14 amino acids. The entire variable domain, with the rest obtained from reference TRBV14 and TRBJ1-2, is as follows: EAGVTQFPSHSVIEKGQTVTLRCDPISGHDNLYWYRRVMGKEIKFLLHFVKESKQDESGMPNNRFLAERTGGTYSTLKVQPAELEDSGVYFCASSQVAGVGGYTFGSGTRLTVV.

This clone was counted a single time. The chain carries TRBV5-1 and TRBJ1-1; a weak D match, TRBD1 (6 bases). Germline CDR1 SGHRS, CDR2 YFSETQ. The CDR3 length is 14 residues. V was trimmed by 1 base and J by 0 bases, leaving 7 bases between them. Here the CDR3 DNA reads TGCGCCAGCAGCTTGACAGGGTTGAACACTGAAGCTTTCTTT. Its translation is CASSLTGLNTEAFF.

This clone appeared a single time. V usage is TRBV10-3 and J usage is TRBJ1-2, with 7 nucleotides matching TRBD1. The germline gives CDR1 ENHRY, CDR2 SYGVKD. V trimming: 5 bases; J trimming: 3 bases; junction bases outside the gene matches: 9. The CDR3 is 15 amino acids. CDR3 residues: CAISSTFGTDYGYTF. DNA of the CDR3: TGTGCCATCAGTTCCACTTTCGGGACAGACTATGGCTACACCTTC.

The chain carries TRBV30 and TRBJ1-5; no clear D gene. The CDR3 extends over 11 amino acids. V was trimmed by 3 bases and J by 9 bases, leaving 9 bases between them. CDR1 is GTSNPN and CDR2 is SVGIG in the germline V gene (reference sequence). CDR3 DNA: TGTGCCTGGAGCCTGCTGGGGCCCCAGCATTTT. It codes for CAWSLLGPQHF. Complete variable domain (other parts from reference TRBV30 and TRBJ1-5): SQTIHQWPATLVQPVGSPLSLECTVEGTSNPNLYWYRQAAGRGLQLLFYSVGIGQISSEVPQNLSASRPQDRQFILSSKKLLLSDSGFYLCAWSLLGPQHFGDGTRLSIL.

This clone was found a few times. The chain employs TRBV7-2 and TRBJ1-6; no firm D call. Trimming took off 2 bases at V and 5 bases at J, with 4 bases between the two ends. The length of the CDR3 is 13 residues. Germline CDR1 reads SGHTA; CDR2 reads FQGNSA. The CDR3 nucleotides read TGTGCCAGCAGCTTAACCGATAATTCACCCCTCCACTTT. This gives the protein CASSLTDNSPLHF. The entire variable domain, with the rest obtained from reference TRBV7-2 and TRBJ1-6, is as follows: GAGVSQSPSNKVTEKGKDVELRCDPISGHTALYWYRQSLGQGLEFLIYFQGNSAPDKSGLPSDRFSAERTGGSVSTLTIQRTQQEDSAVYLCASSLTDNSPLHFGNGTRLTVT.

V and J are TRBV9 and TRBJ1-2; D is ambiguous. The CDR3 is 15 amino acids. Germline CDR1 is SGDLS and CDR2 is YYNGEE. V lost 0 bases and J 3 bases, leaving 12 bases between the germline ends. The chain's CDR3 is CASSVEIEDHYGYTF. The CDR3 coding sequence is TGTGCCAGCAGCGTAGAGATTGAGGACCACTATGGCTACACCTTC.

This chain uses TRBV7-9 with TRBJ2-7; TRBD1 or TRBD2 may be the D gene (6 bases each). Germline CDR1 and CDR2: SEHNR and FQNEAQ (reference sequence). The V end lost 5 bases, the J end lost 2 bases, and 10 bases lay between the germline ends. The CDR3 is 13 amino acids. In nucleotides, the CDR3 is TGTGCCAGCAGCGCAGGGGAGGCCTACGAGCAGTACTTC. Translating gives CASSAGEAYEQYF.

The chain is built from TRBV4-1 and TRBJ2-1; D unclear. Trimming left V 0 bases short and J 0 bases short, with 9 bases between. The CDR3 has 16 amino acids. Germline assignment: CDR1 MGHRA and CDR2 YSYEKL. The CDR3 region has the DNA TGCGCCAGCAGCCAAGAAGTGACGGCCTCCTACAATGAGCAGTTCTTC. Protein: CASSQEVTASYNEQFF.

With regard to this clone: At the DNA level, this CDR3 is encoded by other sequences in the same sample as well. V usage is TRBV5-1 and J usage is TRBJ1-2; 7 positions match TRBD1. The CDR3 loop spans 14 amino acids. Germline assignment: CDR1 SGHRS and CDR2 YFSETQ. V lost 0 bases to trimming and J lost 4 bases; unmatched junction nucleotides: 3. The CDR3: CASSLDRGGYGYTF. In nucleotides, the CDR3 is TGCGCCAGCAGCTTGGACAGGGGTGGCTATGGCTACACCTTC.

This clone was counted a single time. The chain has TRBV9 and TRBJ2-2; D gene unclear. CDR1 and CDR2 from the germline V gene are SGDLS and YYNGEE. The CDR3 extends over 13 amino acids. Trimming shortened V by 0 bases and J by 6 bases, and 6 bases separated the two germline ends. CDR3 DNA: TGTGCCAGCAGCGTAGAGGTGGCCGGGGAGCTGTTTTTT. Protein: CASSVEVAGELFF.

CDR3 nucleotides: TGTGCCAGCAGTCCAAGTAGTTCATATACGCAGTATTTT. The encoded protein is CASSPSSSYTQYF. This sequence joins TRBV7-3 and TRBJ2-3; D is uncertain. The CDR3 is 13 amino acids. V lost 6 bases and J lost 7, with 14 bases in between. The germline gives CDR1 SGHTA, CDR2 FQGTGA.

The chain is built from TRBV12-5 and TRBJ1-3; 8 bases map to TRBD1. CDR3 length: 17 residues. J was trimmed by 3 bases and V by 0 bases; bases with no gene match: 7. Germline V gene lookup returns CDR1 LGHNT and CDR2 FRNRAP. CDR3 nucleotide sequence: TGTGCTAGTGGTTTGGTACGAACAGGGGGAATTGGAAACACCATATATTTT. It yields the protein CASGLVRTGGIGNTIYF. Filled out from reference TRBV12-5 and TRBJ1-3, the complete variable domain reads DARVTQTPRHKVTEMGQEVTMRCQPILGHNTVFWYRQTMMQGLELLAYFRNRAPLDDSGMPKDRFSAEMPDATLATLKIQPSEPRDSAVYFCASGLVRTGGIGNTIYFGEGSWLTVV.

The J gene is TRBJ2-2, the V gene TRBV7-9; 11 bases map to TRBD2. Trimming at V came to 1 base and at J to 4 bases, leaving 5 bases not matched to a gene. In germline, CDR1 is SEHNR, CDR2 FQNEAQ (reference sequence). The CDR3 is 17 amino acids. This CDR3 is CASSLGRLAGGTGELFF. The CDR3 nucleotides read TGTGCCAGCAGCTTAGGTCGGCTAGCGGGGGGCACCGGGGAGCTGTTTTTT.

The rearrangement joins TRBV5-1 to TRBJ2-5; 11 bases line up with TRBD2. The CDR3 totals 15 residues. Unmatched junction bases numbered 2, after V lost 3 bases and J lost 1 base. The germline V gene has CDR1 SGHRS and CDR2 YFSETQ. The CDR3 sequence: CASSSTSGAQETQYF. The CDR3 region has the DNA TGCGCCAGCAGCTCGACTAGCGGGGCCCAAGAGACCCAGTACTTC.

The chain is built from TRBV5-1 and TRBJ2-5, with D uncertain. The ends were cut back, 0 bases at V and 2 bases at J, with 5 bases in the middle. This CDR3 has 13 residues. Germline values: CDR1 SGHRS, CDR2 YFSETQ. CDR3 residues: CASSLVAQETQYF. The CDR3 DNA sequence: TGCGCCAGCAGCTTGGTAGCTCAAGAGACCCAGTACTTC.

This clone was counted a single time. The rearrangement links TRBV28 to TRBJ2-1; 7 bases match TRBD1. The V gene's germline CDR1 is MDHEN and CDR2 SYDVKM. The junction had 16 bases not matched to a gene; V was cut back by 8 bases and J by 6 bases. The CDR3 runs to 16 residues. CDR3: CASPQGDRASVNEQFF. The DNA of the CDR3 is TGTGCCAGCCCGCAGGGAGACAGGGCAAGCGTCAATGAGCAGTTCTTC.

DNA for the CDR3: TGTGCCAGCAGTTCACACTATCAGTCCGTAAGCTCTGGAAACACCATATATTTT. Amino acids: CASSSHYQSVSSGNTIYF. The chain links TRBV7-8 to TRBJ1-3; the D is unclear. Trimming removed 6 bases at V and 0 bases at J, with 21 bases between. Germline CDR1 is SGHVS and CDR2 is FQNEAQ. The CDR3 is made up of 18 amino acids. Drawing the rest from reference TRBV7-8 and TRBJ1-3, the complete variable domain is GAGVSQSPRYKVAKRGQDVALRCDPISGHVSLFWYQQALGQGPEFLTYFQNEAQLDKSGLPSDRFFAERPEGSVSTLKIQRTQQEDSAVYLCASSSHYQSVSSGNTIYFGEGSWLTVV.

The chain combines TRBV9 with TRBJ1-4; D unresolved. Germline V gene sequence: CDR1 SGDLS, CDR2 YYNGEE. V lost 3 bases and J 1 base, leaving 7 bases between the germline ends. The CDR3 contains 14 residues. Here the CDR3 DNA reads TGTGCCAGCAGCGCAGGACGAACTAATGAAAAACTGTTTTTT. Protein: CASSAGRTNEKLFF.

DNA of the CDR3: TGTGCCAGCAGTTTAGCCCCTACAGGAAACACCATATATTTT. It specifies CASSLAPTGNTIYF. The chain employs TRBV7-3 and TRBJ1-3; D gene unclear. The CDR3 length is 14 residues. Germline CDR1 reads SGHTA; CDR2 reads FQGTGA. V was clipped by 6 bases and J by 4 bases, with 13 bases between them.

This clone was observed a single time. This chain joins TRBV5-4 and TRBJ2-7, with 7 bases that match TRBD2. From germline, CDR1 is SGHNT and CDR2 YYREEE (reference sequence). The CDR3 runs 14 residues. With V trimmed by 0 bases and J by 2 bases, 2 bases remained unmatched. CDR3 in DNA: TGTGCCAGCAGCTTGGAGCTAGCGGCCTACGAGCAGTACTTC. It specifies CASSLELAAYEQYF.

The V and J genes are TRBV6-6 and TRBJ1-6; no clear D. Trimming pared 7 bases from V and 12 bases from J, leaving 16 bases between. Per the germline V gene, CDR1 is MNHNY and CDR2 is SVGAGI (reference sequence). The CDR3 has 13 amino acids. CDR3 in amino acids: CASISGPEGPLHF. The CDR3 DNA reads TGTGCCAGCATCTCCGGCCCGGAGGGACCCCTCCACTTT.

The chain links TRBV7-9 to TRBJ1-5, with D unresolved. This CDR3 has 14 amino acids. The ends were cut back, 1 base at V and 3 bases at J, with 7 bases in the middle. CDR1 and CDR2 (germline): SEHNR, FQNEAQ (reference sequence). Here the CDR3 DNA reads TGTGCCAGCAGCTTAGGGCAGCCCAATCAGCCCCAGCATTTT. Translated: CASSLGQPNQPQHF.

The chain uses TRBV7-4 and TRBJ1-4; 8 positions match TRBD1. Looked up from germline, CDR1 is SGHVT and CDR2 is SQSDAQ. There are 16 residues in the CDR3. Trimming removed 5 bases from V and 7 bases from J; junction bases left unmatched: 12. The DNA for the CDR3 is TGTGCCAGCAGCGGAACGACAGGGGATGTCGGTGAAAAACTGTTTTTT. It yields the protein CASSGTTGDVGEKLFF.

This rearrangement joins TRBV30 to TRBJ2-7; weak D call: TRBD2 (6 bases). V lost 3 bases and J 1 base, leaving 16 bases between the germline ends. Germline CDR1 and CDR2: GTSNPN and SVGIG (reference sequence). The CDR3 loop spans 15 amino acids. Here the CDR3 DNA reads TGTGCCTGGAGCGACGGGGGAGAGGGGTCCTACGAGCAGTACTTC. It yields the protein CAWSDGGEGSYEQYF.

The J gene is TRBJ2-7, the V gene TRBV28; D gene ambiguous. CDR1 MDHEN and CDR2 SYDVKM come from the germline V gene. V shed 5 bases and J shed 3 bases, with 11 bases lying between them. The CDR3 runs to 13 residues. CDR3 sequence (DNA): TGTGCCAGCAGTCCACGCAACGGCTACGAGCAGTACTTC. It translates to CASSPRNGYEQYF. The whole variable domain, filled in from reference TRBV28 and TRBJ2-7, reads DVKVTQSSRYLVKRTGEKVFLECVQDMDHENMFWYRQDPGLGLRLIYFSYDVKMKEKGDIPEGYSVSREKKERFSLILESASTNQTSMYLCASSPRNGYEQYFGPGTRLTVT.

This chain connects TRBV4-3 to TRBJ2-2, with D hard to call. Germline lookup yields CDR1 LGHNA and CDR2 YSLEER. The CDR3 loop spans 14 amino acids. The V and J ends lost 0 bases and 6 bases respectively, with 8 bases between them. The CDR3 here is CASSQDRYAGELFF. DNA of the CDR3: TGCGCCAGCAGCCAAGATCGGTACGCCGGGGAGCTGTTTTTT.